The 32 T cell receptor beta chains below were found in one sample sequenced in a study of blood T cell repertoires in COVID-19. Some clones are missing from TCRdb's copy, which holds only in-frame ones; the method was immunoSEQ multiplex PCR. In the table there are approximately 88,000 clones, about nine tenths of which are singletons. The specimen was peripheral blood. The receptors were gathered from a male donor with acute or convalescent COVID-19.

The CDR3 DNA sequence: TGCGCCAGCAGCTTGGCTACTAGCGGGGGGTCAGAGACCCAGTACTTC. Translation gives CASSLATSGGSETQYF. This rearrangement joins TRBV5-1 to TRBJ2-5; 12 bases line up with TRBD2. Germline V gene sequence: CDR1 SGHRS, CDR2 YFSETQ. The length of the CDR3 is 16 residues. The V gene end was trimmed by 0 bases and the J gene end by 4 bases; junction bases not matched to a gene: 4.

The chain joins TRBV6-5 to TRBJ2-1, with TRBD1 identical over 7 bases. The CDR3 consists of 15 residues. The V gene's germline CDR1 is MNHEY and CDR2 SVGAGI. With 9 bases clipped from V and 0 bases from J, the junction kept 8 bases outside the gene matches. The DNA of the CDR3 is TGTGCCAGTCTACGACAGGGCGGCTCCTACAATGAGCAGTTCTTC. Protein: CASLRQGGSYNEQFF.

V gene TRBV29-1 combines with J gene TRBJ2-5, with 9 bases that match TRBD1. The CDR3 totals 15 residues. Germline V gene sequence: CDR1 SQVTM, CDR2 ANQGSEA. The trim removed 7 bases at V and 2 bases at J, leaving 11 bases unmatched. The CDR3: CSAEGPGQGQETQYF. The CDR3 nucleotides are TGCAGCGCGGAGGGTCCGGGACAGGGTCAAGAGACCCAGTACTTC.

The CDR3 nucleotides read TGTGCCCCGAAAGACGGAGGGGATGGCTACACCTTC. Translation: CAPKDGGDGYTF. The genes are TRBV27 and TRBJ1-2; a weak D match, TRBD1 (5 bases). Germline V CDR1 and CDR2: MNHEY, SMNVEV (reference sequence). The V and J ends lost 11 bases and 6 bases respectively, with 16 bases between them. The CDR3 covers 12 residues.

The rearrangement joins TRBV2 to TRBJ2-7, with D possibly being TRBD1 (5 bases). The closer fit of TRBJ2-5 to the DNA end suggests the J call may be wrong. The CDR3 extends over 13 amino acids. Germline V gives CDR1 SNHLY, CDR2 FYNNEI. The CDR3 here is CASSEGAGETQYF. The CDR3 DNA reads TGTGCCAGCAGTGAAGGGGCAGGGGAGACCCAGTACTTC.

The chain combines TRBV5-1 with TRBJ2-7; 9 bases are shared with TRBD1. Trimming at V came to 4 bases and at J to 2 bases, leaving 10 bases not matched to a gene. CDR1 is SGHRS, CDR2 YFSETQ, per germline. This CDR3 comprises 16 residues. The CDR3 DNA reads TGCGCCAGCAGCCATTCGGGACAGGGTTTTGCCTACGAGCAGTACTTC. It is translated as CASSHSGQGFAYEQYF.

The chain recombines TRBV30 with TRBJ2-7; D not certain. Trimming left V 5 bases short and J 3 bases short, with 8 bases between. Germline loops: CDR1 GTSNPN, CDR2 SVGIG (reference sequence). This CDR3 region has 11 residues. The CDR3 sequence: CAWAARYEQYF. The CDR3 DNA follows: TGTGCCTGGGCTGCGCGCTACGAGCAGTACTTC.

The chain is built from TRBV5-1 and TRBJ1-4; 7 positions agree with TRBD1. V lost 1 base to trimming and J lost 3 bases; unmatched junction nucleotides: 3. This CDR3 has 15 amino acids. Germline assignment: CDR1 SGHRS and CDR2 YFSETQ. CDR3 in amino acids: CASSLTGTANEKLFF. CDR3 DNA: TGCGCCAGCAGCTTGACCGGGACAGCTAATGAAAAACTGTTTTTT. The whole variable domain, filled in from reference TRBV5-1 and TRBJ1-4, reads KAGVTQTPRYLIKTRGQQVTLSCSPISGHRSVSWYQQTPGQGLQFLFEYFSETQRNKGNFPGRFSGRQFSNSRSEMNVSTLELGDSALYLCASSLTGTANEKLFFGSGTQLSVL.

The chain is built from TRBV11-2 and TRBJ2-2; TRBD1 is a possible D gene (6 bases). Germline CDR1 and CDR2: SGHAT and FQNNGV. V was cut by 2 bases and J by 4 bases, with 20 bases left in between. This CDR3 has 18 residues. As DNA, the CDR3 is TGTGCCAGCAGCTTAACCGCTGGGACACTCGTGGGCACCGGGGAGCTGTTTTTT. The encoded protein is CASSLTAGTLVGTGELFF.

This chain connects TRBV29-1 to TRBJ2-3; the D gene is possibly TRBD1 (6 bases). V was cut by 0 bases and J by 1 base, with 11 bases left in between. CDR1 and CDR2 from the germline V gene are SQVTM and ANQGSEA. This CDR3 region has 15 residues. The CDR3 is CSVEEGAGGTDTQYF. In nucleotides, the CDR3 is TGCAGCGTTGAAGAGGGGGCAGGGGGCACAGATACGCAGTATTTT.

This clone came up once. This chain uses TRBV2 with TRBJ2-3, with 12 bases lining up with TRBD2. V lost 8 bases and J lost 4; bases outside the gene matches: 4. The CDR3 is 14 amino acids. Germline values: CDR1 SNHLY, CDR2 FYNNEI. The DNA of the CDR3 is TGTGCCAGCCAGACTAGCGGGGGAGCAGATACGCAGTATTTT. This encodes CASQTSGGADTQYF.

This clone was picked up a small number of times. The rearrangement joins TRBV5-8 to TRBJ1-6; TRBD1 is a possible D gene (6 bases). Germline CDR1 SGHTS, CDR2 YDEGEE. The V end was cut by 1 base, the J end by 9 bases, with 11 bases between. The CDR3 extends over 14 amino acids. The CDR3 loop reads CASSLRTEGSPLHF. CDR3 sequence (DNA): TGTGCCAGCAGCTTGAGGACAGAGGGTTCACCCCTCCACTTT.

The rearrangement uses TRBV27 and TRBJ2-2; no reliable D call. Germline loops: CDR1 MNHEY, CDR2 SMNVEV (reference sequence). Trimming stripped 7 bases from V and 6 bases from J, with 24 bases between. The CDR3 spans 17 residues. The CDR3 DNA is TGTGCCAGCACCTTCGACTCCCGAAAAGAGACGTCCGGGGAGCTGTTTTTT. Its protein is CASTFDSRKETSGELFF.

The table lists this clone with a few counts. The chain joins TRBV5-5 to TRBJ1-4; TRBD1 matches 7 bases. This CDR3 has 16 residues. The germline gives CDR1 SGHKS, CDR2 YYEKEE (reference sequence). V was pared by 0 bases and J by 7 bases, with 9 bases of the junction left unmatched. CDR3 sequence: CASSLGDTGVGEKLFF. DNA of the CDR3: TGTGCCAGCAGCTTGGGGGACACAGGGGTGGGTGAAAAACTGTTTTTT.

The CDR3 spells CASSPRGVLDSGNTIYF. The CDR3 bases are TGTGCCAGCAGCCCCAGGGGAGTCTTGGACTCTGGAAACACCATATATTTT. This sequence joins TRBV5-5 and TRBJ1-3; D is perhaps TRBD1 (6 bases). V dropped 4 bases and J dropped 0 bases, with 17 bases sitting between them. From germline, CDR1 is SGHKS and CDR2 YYEKEE (reference sequence). The CDR3 covers 17 residues.

This rearrangement joins TRBV11-3 to TRBJ2-1; 10 positions agree with TRBD1. Germline V gene sequence: CDR1 SGHNT, CDR2 YENEEA. CDR3 length: 15 amino acids. The junction had 5 bases not matched to a gene; V was cut back by 5 bases and J by 4 bases. The CDR3 DNA is TGTGCCAGCAGCGTCCCGGGACAGGGGTACAATGAGCAGTTCTTC. Amino acids: CASSVPGQGYNEQFF.

This sequence joins TRBV6-6 and TRBJ2-1, with TRBD2 matching 13 bases. With 6 bases clipped from V and 2 bases from J, the junction kept 4 bases outside the gene matches. CDR1 and CDR2 (germline): MNHNY, SVGAGI (reference sequence). The CDR3 sequence is 16 residues long. The CDR3 DNA sequence: TGTGCCAGCAGACAACTAGCGGGGGGGGCCTACAATGAGCAGTTCTTC. This gives the protein CASRQLAGGAYNEQFF.

This chain connects TRBV7-2 to TRBJ2-5, with D unresolved. V was trimmed by 4 bases and J by 2 bases, leaving 2 bases between them. The germline CDR1 and CDR2 sequences are SGHTA and FQGNSA. This CDR3 has 11 amino acids. The CDR3 DNA reads as TGTGCCAGCAGCTCACAAGAGACCCAGTACTTC. As protein: CASSSQETQYF.

This clone was recorded once. The gene calls are TRBV7-9 and TRBJ1-2; D perhaps matches TRBD1 (6 bases). There are 13 residues in the CDR3. Trimming removed 3 bases from V and 8 bases from J, with 13 bases in between. Germline V gene lookup returns CDR1 SEHNR and CDR2 FQNEAQ (reference sequence). The CDR3 is CASSFEGGTGYTF. The CDR3 DNA reads TGTGCCAGCAGCTTCGAGGGGGGGACAGGCTACACCTTC.

The rearrangement joins TRBV6-6 to TRBJ2-5; TRBD1 is a possible D gene (6 bases). Trimming took off 8 bases at V and 2 bases at J, with 21 bases between the two ends. The CDR3 is made up of 16 amino acids. Per germline, CDR1 MNHNY and CDR2 SVGAGI (reference sequence). CDR3 DNA: TGTGCCAGCGTTTCTAGTAGGGCAGGGGAGCAAGAGACCCAGTACTTC. Translated, it gives CASVSSRAGEQETQYF.

This clone was seen just once. The J gene is TRBJ1-3, the V gene TRBV25-1; D perhaps matches TRBD1 (5 bases). Germline V CDR1 and CDR2: MGHDK, SYGVNS. The CDR3 consists of 15 residues. The V and J ends lost 5 bases and 0 bases respectively, with 11 bases between them. The CDR3 here is CASSSQVTSGNTIYF. In DNA, the CDR3 is TGTGCCAGCAGTTCACAGGTCACCTCTGGAAACACCATATATTTT.

CDR3 nucleotides: TGTGCCAGCACTACGAGGGTTCGGTCACCCCTCCACTTT. Translated: CASTTRVRSPLHF. The chain links TRBV2 to TRBJ1-6; D is unclear. The CDR3 extends over 13 amino acids. The V and J ends lost 7 bases and 10 bases respectively, with 14 bases between them. Germline V gene lookup returns CDR1 SNHLY and CDR2 FYNNEI.

The chain is built from TRBV15 and TRBJ1-4; maybe TRBD1 (5 bases). Trimming stripped 1 base from V and 3 bases from J, with 12 bases between. This CDR3 spans 16 amino acids. CDR1 is LNHNV, CDR2 YYDKDF, per germline (reference sequence). The CDR3 DNA reads as TGTGCCACCAGCAGAGGGAGGGGTTTGTCTAATGAAAAACTGTTTTTT. Translating gives CATSRGRGLSNEKLFF.

This rearrangement joins TRBV19 to TRBJ2-3; D may be TRBD1 (6 bases). CDR1 LNHDA and CDR2 SQIVND come from the germline V gene (reference sequence). CDR3 length equals 13 residues. V lost 4 bases and J lost 4, with 9 bases in between. CDR3 sequence reads: CASSTQGADTQYF. CDR3 DNA: TGTGCCAGTAGTACACAGGGTGCAGATACGCAGTATTTT.

The chain has TRBV12-2 and TRBJ1-5. TRBV12-2 is flagged as a pseudogene. This CDR3 spans 9 amino acids. CDR3 residues: CASRAPQHF. The CDR3 DNA is TGTGCAAGTCGAGCACCCCAGCATTTT.

This sequence joins TRBV24-1 and TRBJ2-5, with 9 bases that match TRBD1. This CDR3 is built from 15 residues. V was clipped by 4 bases and J by 5 bases; unmatched bases: 7. The germline gives CDR1 KGHDR, CDR2 SFDVKD. For the CDR3, the DNA is TGTGCCACCAGTGACTTTGGACAGGGGCGGGAGACCCAGTACTTC. Residues: CATSDFGQGRETQYF.

The chain has TRBV29-1 and TRBJ2-5, with D maybe TRBD2 (6 bases). The CDR3 totals 13 residues. V dropped 3 bases and J dropped 1 base, with 9 bases sitting between them. CDR1 is SQVTM, CDR2 ANQGSEA, per germline. The CDR3 coding sequence is TGCAGCGTTGAGCGGGGATCCCAAGAGACCCAGTACTTC. This gives the protein CSVERGSQETQYF.

J is TRBJ2-7 and V is TRBV7-9, with 7 bases fitting TRBD1. CDR3 length: 14 residues. Germline V gene sequence: CDR1 SEHNR, CDR2 FQNEAQ (reference sequence). After removal of 5 bases from V and 4 bases from J, the junction contained 8 bases not matched to a gene. The CDR3 nucleotides read TGTGCCAGCAGCAAAGGACAGGTAGGATACGAGCAGTACTTC. It codes for CASSKGQVGYEQYF.

The chain couples TRBV20-1 to TRBJ2-5; 7 bases fit TRBD2. J was trimmed by 0 bases and V by 3 bases; bases with no gene match: 4. Germline V CDR1 and CDR2: DFQATT, SNEGSKA (reference sequence). CDR3 size: 14 residues. The CDR3 protein is CSASGGGYQETQYF. The CDR3 bases are TGCAGTGCTAGTGGGGGGGGTTACCAAGAGACCCAGTACTTC.

The chain recombines TRBV5-8 with TRBJ2-5; weak D call: TRBD1 (6 bases). The CDR3 spans 15 residues. Germline V lookup: CDR1 SGHTS, CDR2 YDEGEE. Trimming shortened V by 4 bases and J by 2 bases, and 15 bases separated the two germline ends. The CDR3, as DNA: TGTGCCAGCAGCACGGCAGGACAGATACAAGAGACCCAGTACTTC. It encodes CASSTAGQIQETQYF.

V and J are TRBV7-9 and TRBJ1-6; TRBD1 might be the D (5 bases). This CDR3 spans 18 amino acids. V was pared by 4 bases and J by 0 bases, with 16 bases between. The germline gives CDR1 SEHNR, CDR2 FQNEAQ (reference sequence). The CDR3 loop reads CASSSPDSSSSYNSPLHF. As DNA, the CDR3 is TGTGCCAGCAGCTCCCCCGACAGCTCAAGCTCCTATAATTCACCCCTCCACTTT.

The chain recombines TRBV6-5 with TRBJ2-5; TRBD1 aligns across 9 bases. Germline V gene data show CDR1 as MNHEY and CDR2 as SVGAGI. V trimming: 6 bases; J trimming: 2 bases; junction bases outside the gene matches: 1. The CDR3 has 13 residues. The DNA of the CDR3 is TGTGCCAGCAGCGGGACAGGGCAAGAGACCCAGTACTTC. Amino acid sequence: CASSGTGQETQYF.